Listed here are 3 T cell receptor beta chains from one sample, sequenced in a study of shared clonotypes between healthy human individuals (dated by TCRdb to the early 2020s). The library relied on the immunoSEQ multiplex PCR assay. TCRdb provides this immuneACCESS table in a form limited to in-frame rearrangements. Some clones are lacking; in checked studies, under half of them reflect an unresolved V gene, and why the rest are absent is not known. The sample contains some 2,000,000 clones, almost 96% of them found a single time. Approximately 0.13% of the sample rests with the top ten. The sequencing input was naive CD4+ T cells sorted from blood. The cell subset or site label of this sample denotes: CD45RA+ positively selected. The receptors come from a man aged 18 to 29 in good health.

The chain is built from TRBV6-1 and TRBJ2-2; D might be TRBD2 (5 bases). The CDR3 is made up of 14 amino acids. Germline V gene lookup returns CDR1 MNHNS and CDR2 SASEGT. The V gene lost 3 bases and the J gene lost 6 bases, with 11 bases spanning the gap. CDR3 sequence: CASSEEALAGELFF. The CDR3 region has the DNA TGTGCCAGCAGTGAGGAGGCCCTTGCCGGGGAGCTGTTTTTT.

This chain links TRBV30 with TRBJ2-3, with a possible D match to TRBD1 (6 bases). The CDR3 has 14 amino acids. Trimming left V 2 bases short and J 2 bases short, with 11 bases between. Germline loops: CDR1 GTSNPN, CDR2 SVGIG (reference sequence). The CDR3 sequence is CAWSPTGNTDTQYF. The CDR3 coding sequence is TGTGCCTGGAGTCCGACAGGTAACACAGATACGCAGTATTTT.

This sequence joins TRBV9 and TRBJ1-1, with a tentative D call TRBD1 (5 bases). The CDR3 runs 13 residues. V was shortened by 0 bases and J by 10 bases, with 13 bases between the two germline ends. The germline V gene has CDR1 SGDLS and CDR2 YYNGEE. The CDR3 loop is CASSVEEGGAAFF. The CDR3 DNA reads TGTGCCAGCAGCGTAGAAGAGGGAGGGGCAGCTTTCTTT.